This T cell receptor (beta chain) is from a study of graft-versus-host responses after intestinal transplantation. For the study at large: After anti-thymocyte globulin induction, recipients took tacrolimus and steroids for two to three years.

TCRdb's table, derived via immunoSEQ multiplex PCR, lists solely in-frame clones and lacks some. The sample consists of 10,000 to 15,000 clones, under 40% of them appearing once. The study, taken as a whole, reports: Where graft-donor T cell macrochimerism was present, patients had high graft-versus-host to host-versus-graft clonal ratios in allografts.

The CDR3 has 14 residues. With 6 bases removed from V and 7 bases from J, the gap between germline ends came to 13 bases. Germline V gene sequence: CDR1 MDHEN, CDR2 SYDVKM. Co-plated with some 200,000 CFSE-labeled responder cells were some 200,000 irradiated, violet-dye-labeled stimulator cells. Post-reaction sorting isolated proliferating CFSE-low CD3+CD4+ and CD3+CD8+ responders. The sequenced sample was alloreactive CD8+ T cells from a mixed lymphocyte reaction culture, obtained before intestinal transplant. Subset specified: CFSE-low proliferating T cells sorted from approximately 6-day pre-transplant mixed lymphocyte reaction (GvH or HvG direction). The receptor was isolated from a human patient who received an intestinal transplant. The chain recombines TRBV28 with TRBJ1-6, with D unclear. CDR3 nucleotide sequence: TGTGCCAGCAGCCTACCCCAACAGAATTCACCCCTCCACTTT. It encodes CASSLPQQNSPLHF.